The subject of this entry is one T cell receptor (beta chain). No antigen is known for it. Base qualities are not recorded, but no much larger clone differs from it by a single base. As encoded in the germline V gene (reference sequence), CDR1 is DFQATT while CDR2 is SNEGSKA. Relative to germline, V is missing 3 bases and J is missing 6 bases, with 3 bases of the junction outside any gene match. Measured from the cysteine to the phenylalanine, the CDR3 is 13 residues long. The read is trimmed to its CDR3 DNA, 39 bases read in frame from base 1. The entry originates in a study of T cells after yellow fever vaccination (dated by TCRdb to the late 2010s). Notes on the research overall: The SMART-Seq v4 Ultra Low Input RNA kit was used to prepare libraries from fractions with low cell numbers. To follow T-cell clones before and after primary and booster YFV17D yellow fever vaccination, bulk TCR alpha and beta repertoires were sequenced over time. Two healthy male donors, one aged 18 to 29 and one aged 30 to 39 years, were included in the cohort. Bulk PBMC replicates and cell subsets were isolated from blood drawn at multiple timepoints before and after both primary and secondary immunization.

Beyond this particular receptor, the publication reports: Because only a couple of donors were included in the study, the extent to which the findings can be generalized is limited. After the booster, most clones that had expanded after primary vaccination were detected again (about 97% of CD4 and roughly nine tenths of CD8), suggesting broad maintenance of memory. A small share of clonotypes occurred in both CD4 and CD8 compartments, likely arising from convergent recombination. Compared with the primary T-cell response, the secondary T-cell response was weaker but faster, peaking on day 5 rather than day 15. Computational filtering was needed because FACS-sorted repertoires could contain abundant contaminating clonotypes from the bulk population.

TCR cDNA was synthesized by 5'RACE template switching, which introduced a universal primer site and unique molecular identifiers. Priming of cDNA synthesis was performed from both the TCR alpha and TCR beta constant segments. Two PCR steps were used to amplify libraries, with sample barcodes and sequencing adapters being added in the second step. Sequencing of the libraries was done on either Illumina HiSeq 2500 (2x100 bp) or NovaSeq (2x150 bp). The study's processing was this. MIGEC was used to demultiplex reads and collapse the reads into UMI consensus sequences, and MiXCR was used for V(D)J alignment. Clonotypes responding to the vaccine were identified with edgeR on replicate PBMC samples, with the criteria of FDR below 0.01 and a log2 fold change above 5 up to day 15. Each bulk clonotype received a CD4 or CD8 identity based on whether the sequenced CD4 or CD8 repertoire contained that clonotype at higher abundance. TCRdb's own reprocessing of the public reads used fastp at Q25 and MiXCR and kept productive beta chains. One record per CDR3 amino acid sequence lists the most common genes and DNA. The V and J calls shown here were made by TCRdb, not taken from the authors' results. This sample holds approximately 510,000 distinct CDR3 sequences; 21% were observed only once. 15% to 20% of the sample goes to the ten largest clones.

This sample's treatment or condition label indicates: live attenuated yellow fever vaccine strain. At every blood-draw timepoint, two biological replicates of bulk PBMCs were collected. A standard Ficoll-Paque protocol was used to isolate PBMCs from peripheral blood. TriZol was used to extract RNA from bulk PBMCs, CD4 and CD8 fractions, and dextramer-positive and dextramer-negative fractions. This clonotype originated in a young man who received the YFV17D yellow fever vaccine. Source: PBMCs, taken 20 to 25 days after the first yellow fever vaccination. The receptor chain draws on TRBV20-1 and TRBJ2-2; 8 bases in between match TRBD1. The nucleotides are TGCAGTGCTAGGCTGACAGGGGCCGGGGAGCTGTTTTTT. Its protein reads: CSARLTGAGELFF.